Listed below are T cell receptor beta chains from one sample, sequenced in a study of technical replicates of blood from several donors. TCRdb's copy holds only in-frame clones and misses some; the assay was immunoSEQ multiplex PCR. The repertoire holds just under 100,000 clones, with roughly 96% as singletons. Sequenced material: T cells isolated from PBMCs. The receptor set was obtained from a human donor in good health. Each CDR3 is given with its conserved first and last residue. D genes are given only for firm matches. Size tells how often a clone was seen (once, few, many) or the class of an expanded clone, and some rows leave it out.

.,.,TRBV25-1,TRBJ2-5,CASSDMTARETQYF,TGTGCCAGCAGTGATATGACAGCCCGAGAGACCCAGTACTTC
.,.,TRBV6-6,TRBJ1-5,CATQDIINQPQHF,TGTGCCACCCAGGACATAATAAATCAGCCCCAGCATTTT
.,TRBD2,TRBV12-5,TRBJ2-1,CASGLTNHMTSGTTGYNEQFF,TGTGCTAGTGGTTTGACAAACCATATGACTAGCGGGACAACGGGGTACAATGAGCAGTTCTTC
.,.,TRBV6-5,TRBJ1-2,CASSYGGNGYTF,TGTGCCAGCAGTTACGGGGGGAATGGCTACACCTTC
few,.,TRBV29-1,TRBJ1-1,CSVRVTTNTEAFF,TGCAGCGTCAGGGTTACGACGAACACTGAAGCTTTCTTT
.,.,TRBV5-1,TRBJ2-7,CASSSGLTSAYEQYF,TGCGCCAGCAGCTCAGGACTTACCTCGGCCTACGAGCAGTACTTC
.,.,TRBV7-9,TRBJ2-5,CASSLPRLLETQYF,TGTGCCAGCAGCTTACCCCGACTGCTGGAGACCCAGTACTTC
once,TRBD2,TRBV18,TRBJ2-7,CASSPGTTYEQYF,TGTGCCAGCTCGCCCGGGACTACCTACGAGCAGTACTTC
.,.,TRBV9,TRBJ1-3,CASSVSKAPSGNTIYF,TGTGCCAGCAGCGTGTCTAAAGCTCCCTCTGGAAACACCATATATTTT
.,TRBD1,TRBV27,TRBJ1-6,CASNRDRGNSPLHF,TGTGCCAGCAACCGGGACAGGGGTAATTCACCCCTCCACTTT
.,.,TRBV5-6,TRBJ2-7,CASSLLLGPEQYF,TGTGCCAGCAGCTTGTTATTGGGGCCCGAGCAGTACTTC
few,TRBD1,TRBV10-3,TRBJ1-1,CAISQTGEFTEAFF,TGTGCCATCAGCCAGACAGGGGAATTTACTGAAGCTTTCTTT
.,.,TRBV12-5,TRBJ2-3,CASAPGYTQYF,TGTGCTAGTGCCCCAGGGTATACGCAGTATTTT
.,.,TRBV5-6,TRBJ2-7,CASSQLRGMGDEQYF,TGTGCCAGCAGCCAACTCAGGGGCATGGGAGACGAGCAGTACTTC
.,.,TRBV7-9,TRBJ2-7,CASSLWRGPRSYEQYF,TGTGCCAGCAGCTTATGGAGGGGGCCCCGCTCCTACGAGCAGTACTTC
.,.,TRBV7-9,TRBJ2-1,CASSLPPGLAYSYNEQFF,TGTGCCAGCAGCTTACCCCCGGGACTTGCTTACTCCTACAATGAGCAGTTCTTC